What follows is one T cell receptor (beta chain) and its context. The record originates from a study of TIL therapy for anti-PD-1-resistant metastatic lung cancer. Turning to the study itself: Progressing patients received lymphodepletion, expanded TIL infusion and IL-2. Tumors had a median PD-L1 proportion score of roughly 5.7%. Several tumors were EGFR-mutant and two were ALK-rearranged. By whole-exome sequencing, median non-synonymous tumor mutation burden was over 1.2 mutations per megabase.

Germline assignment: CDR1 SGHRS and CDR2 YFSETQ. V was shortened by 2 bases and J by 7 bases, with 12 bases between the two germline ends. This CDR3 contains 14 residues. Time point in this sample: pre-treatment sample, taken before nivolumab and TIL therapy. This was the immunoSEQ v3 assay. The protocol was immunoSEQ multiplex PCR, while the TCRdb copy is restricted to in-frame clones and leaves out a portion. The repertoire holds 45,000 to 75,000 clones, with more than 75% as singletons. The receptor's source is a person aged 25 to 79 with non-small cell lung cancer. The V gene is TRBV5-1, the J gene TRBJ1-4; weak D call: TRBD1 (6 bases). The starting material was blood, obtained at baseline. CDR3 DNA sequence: TGCGCCAGCAGCTTCCAGGGGCTCTCTGAAAAACTGTTTTTT. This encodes CASSFQGLSEKLFF.